Following are 24 T cell receptor beta chains from one sample sequenced in a study of T cells in localized non-small cell lung cancer. Assay used: immunoSEQ multiplex PCR; TCRdb lists only in-frame clones, some missing. Among hundreds of clones listed, 20% were seen once. The sample was lung tumor tissue, taken before any cancer treatment. Receptors were obtained from a male donor at least 60 years old with stage I squamous cell lung carcinoma.

The V gene is TRBV9, the J gene TRBJ2-1; the D gene could be TRBD1 or TRBD2 (7 bases each). Looked up from germline, CDR1 is SGDLS and CDR2 is YYNGEE. The CDR3 is 15 residues long. The V and J ends lost 0 bases and 7 bases respectively, with 14 bases between them. DNA for the CDR3: TGTGCCAGCAGCGTAGACCCAGGGGGACTAAATGAGCAGTTCTTC. Translation gives CASSVDPGGLNEQFF.

The genes are TRBV14 and TRBJ2-2; the D gene is possibly TRBD2 (5 bases). Per the germline V gene, CDR1 is SGHDN and CDR2 is FVKESK. CDR3 size: 16 residues. V was clipped by 3 bases and J by 2 bases, with 13 bases between them. CDR3 loop: CASSHLATKNTGELFF. DNA for the CDR3: TGTGCCAGCAGCCACCTAGCTACTAAAAACACCGGGGAGCTGTTTTTT. Full variable domain (rest looked up from reference TRBV14 and TRBJ2-2): EAGVTQFPSHSVIEKGQTVTLRCDPISGHDNLYWYRRVMGKEIKFLLHFVKESKQDESGMPNNRFLAERTGGTYSTLKVQPAELEDSGVYFCASSHLATKNTGELFFGEGSRLTVL.

This clone was observed a handful of times. The chain recombines TRBV6-8 with TRBJ1-2, with D maybe TRBD1 (6 bases). The V gene's germline CDR1 is MNHGY and CDR2 SAAAGT. This CDR3 is built from 13 residues. Trimming took 5 bases from V and 4 from J, leaving 11 bases between them. The CDR3: CASSPDRIYGYTF. The CDR3 DNA is TGTGCCAGCAGTCCCGACAGGATCTATGGCTACACCTTC.

This clone has a handful of counts. The rearrangement joins TRBV4-1 to TRBJ2-5, with 13 bases fitting TRBD2. This CDR3 contains 16 residues. Looked up from germline, CDR1 is MGHRA and CDR2 is YSYEKL. The junction had 4 bases not matched to a gene; V was cut back by 3 bases and J by 3 bases. DNA of the CDR3: TGCGCCAGCAGCCAGGAACTAGCGGGAGGGGAAGAGACCCAGTACTTC. It specifies CASSQELAGGEETQYF.

This sequence joins TRBV30 and TRBJ2-1; the D call may be TRBD1 or TRBD2 (5 bases each). Germline CDR1 GTSNPN, CDR2 SVGIG (reference sequence). V lost 5 bases, J lost 4 bases, and 12 bases lay in between. The CDR3 is made up of 13 amino acids. As DNA, the CDR3 is TGTGCCTGGCGCCGGGACCATTACAATGAGCAGTTCTTC. Protein sequence: CAWRRDHYNEQFF.

This clone was seen more than once but under ten times. The rearrangement joins TRBV10-1 to TRBJ2-1; the D gene is possibly TRBD2 (6 bases). Germline V gene sequence: CDR1 WNHNN, CDR2 SYGVQD (reference sequence). The CDR3 sequence is 11 residues long. V shed 7 bases and J shed 15 bases, with 16 bases lying between them. The CDR3 loop reads CASKGTHAAFF. In nucleotides, the CDR3 is TGCGCCAGCAAAGGGACTCACGCGGCGTTCTTC.

The chain has TRBV11-3 and TRBJ2-1; TRBD2 agrees at 10 bases. From germline, CDR1 is SGHNT and CDR2 YENEEA. There are 16 residues in the CDR3. The J segment lost 15 bases and the V segment lost 5 bases, leaving 19 bases of the junction unmatched. The DNA for the CDR3 is TGTGCCAGCAGCCCCACCGCTAGCGGGGGCCCACGACGACTGTTCTTC. Protein product: CASSPTASGGPRRLFF.

The chain links TRBV29-1 to TRBJ2-3, with D hard to call. The CDR3 covers 14 residues. V was trimmed by 8 bases and J by 2 bases, leaving 17 bases between them. Per the germline V gene, CDR1 is SQVTM and CDR2 is ANQGSEA. CDR3 protein: CSSALTTITDTQYF. As DNA, the CDR3 is TGCAGCTCCGCCCTAACTACTATCACAGATACGCAGTATTTT.

By share of the sample, this clone is medium-sized (0.01 to 0.1%). The CDR3 is CASRRTGRNQPQHF. CDR3 bases: TGTGCCAGCAGAAGGACAGGGCGCAATCAGCCCCAGCATTTT. V is TRBV6-8 and J is TRBJ1-5; 8 positions agree with TRBD1. CDR1 MNHGY and CDR2 SAAAGT come from the germline V gene. The V and J ends lost 6 bases and 2 bases, in that order; junction bases with no gene match: 3. The CDR3 is 14 amino acids.

This clone is termed medium-sized. The chain couples TRBV6-8 to TRBJ2-1, with unresolved D. Deletions cut 5 bases from V and 6 bases from J, with 14 bases between. Germline CDR1 is MNHGY and CDR2 is SAAAGT. This CDR3 region has 14 residues. The CDR3 DNA is TGTGCCAGCAGTGACCCTAGTTCGTCCAATGAGCAGTTCTTC. This encodes CASSDPSSSNEQFF.

The chain couples TRBV6-8 to TRBJ2-7; TRBD2 might be the D (6 bases). Germline V gene sequence: CDR1 MNHGY, CDR2 SAAAGT. The CDR3 is 13 amino acids. The V and J ends lost 5 bases and 6 bases respectively, with 14 bases between them. The CDR3 DNA reads as TGTGCCAGCAGTCGGGACTTCTTGGGCGAGCAGTACTTC. Translated, it gives CASSRDFLGEQYF.

This clone counts as medium-sized (0.01 to 0.1%). The chain links TRBV6-8 to TRBJ1-4, with a weak D call TRBD1 (5 bases). The CDR3 spans 16 residues. The V gene lost 10 bases and the J gene lost 0 bases, with 18 bases spanning the gap. The germline CDR1 and CDR2 sequences are MNHGY and SAAAGT. The CDR3 protein is CAISPGLETTNEKLFF. CDR3 DNA: TGTGCCATCAGCCCGGGACTAGAGACAACTAATGAAAAACTGTTTTTT.

This clone appeared a few times. The chain combines TRBV19 with TRBJ1-1, with D possibly TRBD1 on 5 matching bases. Trimming stripped 8 bases from V and 1 base from J, with 17 bases between. CDR1 is LNHDA, CDR2 SQIVND, per germline (reference sequence). This CDR3 has 15 residues. CDR3 amino acids: CASGNPGTGNTEAFF. The CDR3, as DNA: TGTGCCAGTGGGAACCCAGGGACCGGGAACACTGAAGCTTTCTTT.

The CDR3 nucleotides are TGTGCCAGCTCGTCGACTAGCGGGGTGAATACGCAGTATTTT. It codes for CASSSTSGVNTQYF. This chain connects TRBV18 to TRBJ2-3; 11 bases map to TRBD2. The ends lost 6 bases at V and 7 bases at J; junction bases unmatched: 6. The CDR3 runs 14 residues. The germline gives CDR1 KGHSH, CDR2 LQKENI.

This clone was observed a single time. The chain employs TRBV28 and TRBJ2-5, with D perhaps TRBD2 (6 bases). The germline gives CDR1 MDHEN, CDR2 SYDVKM. V dropped 8 bases and J dropped 5 bases, with 18 bases sitting between them. This CDR3 is built from 14 residues. The CDR3 bases are TGTGCCAGCTGCGGGGACCGGTTGGTGGAGACCCAGTACTTC. This codes for CASCGDRLVETQYF.

This clone is classed as medium-sized. The chain combines TRBV9 with TRBJ2-2; 7 positions match TRBD2. This CDR3 contains 16 residues. The V gene end was trimmed by 4 bases and the J gene end by 1 base; junction bases not matched to a gene: 7. Germline lookup yields CDR1 SGDLS and CDR2 YYNGEE. As DNA, the CDR3 is TGTGCCAGCAGCTTAGGATTAGCGGGGAACACCGGGGAGCTGTTTTTT. As protein: CASSLGLAGNTGELFF.

Within the sample, this clone is large. The chain combines TRBV29-1 with TRBJ2-2; 15 bases align to TRBD2. CDR3 length equals 15 residues. V trimming: 4 bases; J trimming: 6 bases; junction bases outside the gene matches: 3. CDR1 is SQVTM and CDR2 is ANQGSEA in the germline V gene. CDR3 DNA: TGCAGCGTTGGGACTAGCGGGAGGGCCCCCGGGGAGCTGTTTTTT. This codes for CSVGTSGRAPGELFF.

This clone appeared a few times. This chain links TRBV9 with TRBJ2-5, with D possibly being TRBD2 (5 bases). Germline V lookup: CDR1 SGDLS, CDR2 YYNGEE. This CDR3 spans 13 amino acids. Trimming removed 3 bases at V and 4 bases at J, with 10 bases between. CDR3 DNA sequence: TGTGCCAGCAGCGAGAGGACTGGAGAGACCCAGTACTTC. It yields the protein CASSERTGETQYF.

This clone is labeled large. The V gene is TRBV28, the J gene TRBJ2-6, with no clear D. CDR3 length: 15 residues. Germline CDR1 is MDHEN and CDR2 is SYDVKM. V lost 3 bases and J 0 bases, leaving 6 bases between the germline ends. CDR3 nucleotide sequence: TGTGCCAGCAGTTTGGGCGACTCTGGGGCCAACGTCCTGACTTTC. This encodes CASSLGDSGANVLTF.

The V call is TRBV28, the J call TRBJ2-5; tentative D call: TRBD1 (5 bases). The V and J ends lost 6 bases and 6 bases respectively, with 20 bases between them. Per germline, CDR1 MDHEN and CDR2 SYDVKM. CDR3 length equals 15 residues. For the CDR3, the DNA is TGTGCCAGCAGCAGTAAGGGGCCAAGAAGGCAGACCCAGTACTTC. It yields the protein CASSSKGPRRQTQYF.

The chain recombines TRBV18 with TRBJ2-7; D possibly uses TRBD1 or TRBD2 (5 bases each). CDR1 and CDR2 (germline): KGHSH, LQKENI. The CDR3 is 14 amino acids. V was clipped by 1 base and J by 6 bases, with 13 bases between them. The CDR3 region has the DNA TGTGCCAGCTCACCACGCCCAGGGAGCGGCGAGCAGTACGTC. Translation gives CASSPRPGSGEQYV.

J is TRBJ2-2 and V is TRBV19; D not resolved. The germline V and J ends were trimmed by 6 bases and 5 bases, with 13 bases remaining between them. Looked up from germline, CDR1 is LNHDA and CDR2 is SQIVND (reference sequence). The CDR3 is made up of 14 amino acids. The CDR3 loop is CASRSVERTGELFF. The CDR3, as DNA: TGTGCCAGTAGATCGGTAGAGAGGACCGGGGAGCTGTTTTTT.

CDR3 in amino acids: CASSGLELETQYF. The CDR3 bases are TGTGCCAGCAGTGGACTAGAGCTAGAGACCCAGTACTTC. The V gene is TRBV9, the J gene TRBJ2-5; 7 bases fit TRBD2. CDR3 length equals 13 residues. Germline V gives CDR1 SGDLS, CDR2 YYNGEE. V trimming: 5 bases; J trimming: 4 bases; junction bases outside the gene matches: 5.

The chain links TRBV28 to TRBJ1-2; D remains unclear. Trimming took off 7 bases at V and 4 bases at J, with 13 bases between the two ends. This CDR3 spans 13 amino acids. From germline, CDR1 is MDHEN and CDR2 SYDVKM. The CDR3 protein is CASMEGRAYGYTF. The CDR3 DNA reads as TGTGCCAGCATGGAGGGAAGGGCCTATGGCTACACCTTC.